Following are 22 T cell receptor beta chains from one sample sequenced in a study of blood T cell repertoires in COVID-19. Clones were read by immunoSEQ multiplex PCR, and TCRdb kept only the in-frame ones, dropping some. In the table there are 300,000 to 350,000 clones, roughly 89% of which are singletons. Sequencing was carried out using PBMCs or T cells enriched from blood (not recorded which). The origin of the receptors is a woman aged 25 to 45 who had recovered from COVID-19.

V gene TRBV5-1 combines with J gene TRBJ2-1; TRBD2 matches 7 bases. The CDR3 runs to 16 residues. The germline V gene has CDR1 SGHRS and CDR2 YFSETQ. V shed 2 bases and J 0 bases; nucleotides not matched to a gene: 5. CDR3 sequence reads: CASSFGGGSSYNEQFF. CDR3 DNA: TGCGCCAGCAGCTTCGGCGGGGGTAGCTCCTACAATGAGCAGTTCTTC.

The chain is built from TRBV15 and TRBJ1-2; 7 positions match TRBD1. V lost 0 bases, J lost 1 base, and 5 bases stayed unmatched. The CDR3 contains 16 residues. Germline V gene data show CDR1 as LNHNV and CDR2 as YYDKDF (reference sequence). The CDR3 loop reads CATSRDYRDSNYGYTF. The CDR3 DNA is TGTGCCACCAGCAGAGACTACCGGGACAGTAACTATGGCTACACCTTC.

This rearrangement joins TRBV21-1 to TRBJ1-4. TRBV21-1 has pseudogene status. The CDR3 loop spans 16 amino acids. The CDR3 loop is CASSKVKGGGSEKLFF. In nucleotides, the CDR3 is TGTGCCAGCAGCAAAGTTAAGGGGGGGGGATCTGAAAAACTGTTTTTT.

This clone has a single count. The chain employs TRBV5-1 and TRBJ2-5; 10 nucleotides match TRBD1. Germline assignment: CDR1 SGHRS and CDR2 YFSETQ. The V and J ends lost 1 base and 5 bases, in that order; junction bases with no gene match: 8. This CDR3 spans 16 amino acids. As DNA, the CDR3 is TGCGCCAGCAGCTTGTCCCCGACAGGGGGCGGGGAGACCCAGTACTTC. Translation gives CASSLSPTGGGETQYF.

The chain carries TRBV4-1 and TRBJ1-5; a possible D gene is TRBD1 (5 bases). V shed 4 bases and J shed 5 bases, with 21 bases lying between them. The CDR3 sequence is 17 residues long. Looked up from germline, CDR1 is MGHRA and CDR2 is YSYEKL. This chain's CDR3 is CASSRSGYWGEDQPQHF. As DNA, the CDR3 is TGCGCCAGCAGCCGAAGCGGATATTGGGGGGAGGATCAGCCCCAGCATTTT.

The J gene is TRBJ2-7, the V gene TRBV28; TRBD1 aligns across 12 bases. V shed 4 bases and J 4 bases; nucleotides not matched to a gene: 5. Germline V gene data show CDR1 as MDHEN and CDR2 as SYDVKM. This CDR3 has 15 residues. Here the CDR3 reads CASSSRDRGLYEQYF. The CDR3 DNA follows: TGTGCCAGCAGTTCGAGGGACAGGGGGCTGTACGAGCAGTACTTC. Variable domain in full (rest from reference TRBV28 and TRBJ2-7): DVKVTQSSRYLVKRTGEKVFLECVQDMDHENMFWYRQDPGLGLRLIYFSYDVKMKEKGDIPEGYSVSREKKERFSLILESASTNQTSMYLCASSSRDRGLYEQYFGPGTRLTVT.

A note on this clone: Other DNA variants within this sample encode the same CDR3. This chain links TRBV28 with TRBJ1-5; 8 nucleotides agree with TRBD1. This CDR3 is built from 14 residues. The J segment lost 5 bases and the V segment lost 5 bases, leaving 5 bases of the junction unmatched. The germline gives CDR1 MDHEN, CDR2 SYDVKM. CDR3 region: CASSPGQGDQPQHF. The CDR3, as DNA: TGTGCCAGCAGTCCCGGACAGGGCGATCAGCCCCAGCATTTT. The entire variable domain, with the rest obtained from reference TRBV28 and TRBJ1-5, is as follows: DVKVTQSSRYLVKRTGEKVFLECVQDMDHENMFWYRQDPGLGLRLIYFSYDVKMKEKGDIPEGYSVSREKKERFSLILESASTNQTSMYLCASSPGQGDQPQHFGDGTRLSIL.

The CDR3 bases are TGTGCCAGCAGTGCCGCAGGGGGAAACACCATATATTTT. Translation gives CASSAAGGNTIYF. V usage is TRBV25-1 and J usage is TRBJ1-3; a weak D match, TRBD1 (5 bases). V lost 4 bases, J lost 4 bases, and 8 bases lay in between. Germline CDR1 and CDR2: MGHDK and SYGVNS. The CDR3 loop spans 13 amino acids. Full variable domain (missing parts from reference TRBV25-1 and TRBJ1-3): EADIYQTPRYLVIGTGKKITLECSQTMGHDKMYWYQQDPGMELHLIHYSYGVNSTEKGDLSSESTVSRIRTEHFPLTLESARPSHTSQYLCASSAAGGNTIYFGEGSWLTVV.

The V gene is TRBV3-1 (or the pseudogene TRBV3-2), the J gene TRBJ1-3; D ambiguous. CDR3 size: 16 residues. V was pared by 1 base and J by 0 bases, with 10 bases between. Germline CDR1 is LGHDT and CDR2 is YNNKEL (reference sequence). The CDR3 protein is CASSQGGRYSGNTIYF. The CDR3 region has the DNA TGTGCCAGCAGCCAAGGAGGAAGGTACTCTGGAAACACCATATATTTT.

CDR3 loop: CASSQGQGVTGELFF. The CDR3, as DNA: TGTGCCAGCAGCCAGGGACAGGGGGTCACCGGGGAGCTGTTTTTT. This chain uses TRBV5-4 with TRBJ2-2; TRBD1 agrees at 11 bases. The V gene's germline CDR1 is SGHNT and CDR2 YYREEE (reference sequence). V dropped 4 bases and J dropped 4; count of bases not matched to a gene: 3. The CDR3 length is 15 residues.

The chain combines TRBV10-3 with TRBJ1-1; a weak D match, TRBD1 (6 bases). With 0 bases removed from V and 4 bases from J, the gap between germline ends came to 6 bases. This CDR3 comprises 13 residues. Germline V gene sequence: CDR1 ENHRY, CDR2 SYGVKD. As DNA, the CDR3 is TGTGCCATCAGTGAGTCCAGGGGCACTGAAGCTTTCTTT. Translating gives CAISESRGTEAFF.

The gene calls are TRBV18 and TRBJ2-7, with 8 bases aligning to TRBD2. This CDR3 region has 16 residues. Per the germline V gene, CDR1 is KGHSH and CDR2 is LQKENI. Unmatched junction bases numbered 12, after V lost 3 bases and J lost 5 bases. The CDR3: CASSPAYGLAAHEQYF. The CDR3 nucleotides read TGTGCCAGCTCACCTGCCTACGGACTAGCCGCCCACGAGCAGTACTTC.

The chain recombines TRBV29-1 with TRBJ2-7, with a possible D match to TRBD2 (6 bases). Trimming left V 3 bases short and J 1 base short, with 13 bases between. This CDR3 spans 14 amino acids. Germline V gene data show CDR1 as SQVTM and CDR2 as ANQGSEA. The CDR3 DNA reads TGCAGCGTTGAGGCGGGACCACAATCCTACGAGCAGTACTTC. Its translation: CSVEAGPQSYEQYF.

CDR3 region: CARRYTGGTEAFF. CDR3 nucleotides: TGTGCCAGACGTTACACAGGGGGGACTGAAGCTTTCTTT. The rearrangement links TRBV2 to TRBJ1-1; 8 nucleotides line up with TRBD1. V shed 9 bases, J shed 5 bases, and the junction held 8 bases outside the gene matches. The CDR3 spans 13 residues. Per germline, CDR1 SNHLY and CDR2 FYNNEI.

The genes are TRBV4-2 and TRBJ1-2, with 9 bases that match TRBD1. The germline CDR1 and CDR2 sequences are LGHNA and YNFKEQ. CDR3 length: 14 residues. V shed 5 bases and J 5 bases; nucleotides not matched to a gene: 6. The CDR3 sequence is CASSVDRGEYGYTF. In DNA form, the CDR3 reads TGTGCCAGCAGCGTTGACAGGGGGGAGTATGGCTACACCTTC.

This clone is a singleton in its sample. The chain uses TRBV10-3 and TRBJ1-2; D remains ambiguous. The CDR3 runs to 15 residues. CDR1 ENHRY and CDR2 SYGVKD come from the germline V gene. The ends were cut back, 0 bases at V and 8 bases at J, with 16 bases in the middle. The CDR3 DNA follows: TGTGCCATCAGTGAGTCGGACCGCGGAGGGCGCGGCTACACCTTC. Protein sequence: CAISESDRGGRGYTF.

The chain carries TRBV5-1 and TRBJ2-1; D might be TRBD2 (7 bases). Germline V gene lookup returns CDR1 SGHRS and CDR2 YFSETQ. Trimming removed 5 bases from V and 0 bases from J, with 9 bases in between. CDR3 length: 14 residues. The DNA for the CDR3 is TGCGCCAGCAGGGCGGGGGCCTCCTACAATGAGCAGTTCTTC. Translating it yields CASRAGASYNEQFF.

The CDR3: CASSYAGENYGYTF. CDR3 bases: TGTGCCAGCAGTTACGCGGGGGAGAACTATGGCTACACCTTC. V and J are TRBV6-5 and TRBJ1-2; D may be TRBD1 (5 bases). The germline gives CDR1 MNHEY, CDR2 SVGAGI. Between the trimmed V and J ends, which lost 2 bases and 2 bases, there was a span of 9 bases. The CDR3 spans 14 residues.

The chain combines TRBV5-4 with TRBJ2-7, with TRBD2 matching over 14 bases. Germline trimming cut 4 bases from V and 0 bases from J; bases unmatched to any gene: 3. CDR3 length equals 16 residues. Germline CDR1 and CDR2: SGHNT and YYREEE (reference sequence). CDR3 coding DNA: TGTGCCAGCAGCGGGACTAGCGGGAGTGTCTCCTACGAGCAGTACTTC. Its translation: CASSGTSGSVSYEQYF.

This sequence joins TRBV4-2 and TRBJ2-5; the match to TRBD1 covers 8 bases. J gave up 5 bases and V 4 bases, and 6 bases lay outside the gene matches. The germline CDR1 and CDR2 sequences are LGHNA and YNFKEQ. The CDR3 totals 14 residues. CDR3 DNA sequence: TGTGCCAGCAGCCCGGGACAGGTAGGCGAGACCCAGTACTTC. Amino acid sequence: CASSPGQVGETQYF.

In nucleotides, the CDR3 is TGTGCCAGCAGTTTAATAGGAGTTTCCTACGAGCAGTACTTC. Translation gives CASSLIGVSYEQYF. The rearrangement joins TRBV6-5 to TRBJ2-7; D is unclear. From germline, CDR1 is MNHEY and CDR2 SVGAGI. This CDR3 is built from 14 residues. V lost 4 bases and J lost 1, with 11 bases in between.

V usage is TRBV6-2 or TRBV6-3 and J usage is TRBJ2-5, with TRBD1 identical over 8 bases. V shed 5 bases, J shed 1 base, and the junction held 3 bases outside the gene matches. The CDR3 sequence is 14 residues long. CDR1 MNHEY and CDR2 SVGEGT come from the germline V gene. The CDR3 spells CASSRTGTQETQYF. The CDR3 DNA is TGTGCCAGCAGTCGGACAGGGACCCAAGAGACCCAGTACTTC.